One and the same sample provided the 21 T cell receptor beta chains below, sequenced in a study of beta chain features in type 1 diabetes. Findings and limits, study-wide: Type 1 diabetes patients showed a moderate but significant shortening of TCRB CDR3s in all four CD4+ subsets.

These TCRs' antigens remain unknown. Sequenced material consisted of expressed TCRB transcripts (all of the isolated RNA was reverse transcribed). The data were produced by immunoSEQ multiplex PCR, yet TCRdb's version contains in-frame clones alone and is incomplete. The sample carries 350,000 to 400,000 clones, 10% to 15% recorded once. The sample was naive CD4+ T cells from blood. These receptors were obtained from a woman younger than 30 with type 1 diabetes.

CDR3 sequence (DNA): TGCAGTGGGGGCGGGGGAAGAAACTACGAGCAGTACTTC. Translation: CSGGGGRNYEQYF. The V gene is TRBV29-1, the J gene TRBJ2-7; TRBD2 is a possible D gene (7 bases). Germline loops: CDR1 SQVTM, CDR2 ANQGSEA. The CDR3 is 13 amino acids.

This chain uses TRBV15 with TRBJ2-1, with 8 bases fitting TRBD2. Germline loops: CDR1 LNHNV, CDR2 YYDKDF (reference sequence). Trimming took 8 bases from V and 4 from J; bases not matched to a gene: 10. The CDR3 contains 15 residues. As DNA, the CDR3 is TGTGCCACCTACCTTGGGGCTAGCGGGTACAATGAGCAGTTCTTC. Protein sequence: CATYLGASGYNEQFF.

V gene TRBV28 combines with J gene TRBJ2-2; D is ambiguous. The V end was cut by 9 bases, the J end by 2 bases, with 19 bases between. The V gene's germline CDR1 is MDHEN and CDR2 SYDVKM. The CDR3 has 16 residues. The CDR3, as DNA: TGTGCCAGTTATGAGACCAGGCGATTAAACACCGGGGAGCTGTTTTTT. It encodes CASYETRRLNTGELFF.

Details on this clone: In the same sample, other DNA sequences code for this CDR3. The rearrangement uses TRBV9 and TRBJ2-1; 11 bases align to TRBD2. In germline, CDR1 is SGDLS, CDR2 YYNGEE. V lost 2 bases, J lost 2 bases, and 3 bases stayed unmatched. CDR3 size: 16 residues. CDR3 coding DNA: TGTGCCAGCAGCGTTAGCGGGAGGGGACCCTACAATGAGCAGTTCTTC. It encodes CASSVSGRGPYNEQFF.

This clone was recorded a few times. The J gene is TRBJ2-6, the V gene TRBV4-1; 11 bases match TRBD2. Per germline, CDR1 MGHRA and CDR2 YSYEKL. The CDR3 loop spans 18 amino acids. V was pared by 4 bases and J by 0 bases, with 5 bases of the junction left unmatched. For the CDR3, the DNA is TGCGCCAGCAGCCCTACTAGCGGGAGCCTCTCTGGGGCCAACGTCCTGACTTTC. This sequence encodes CASSPTSGSLSGANVLTF.

V is TRBV27 and J is TRBJ1-2; D is perhaps TRBD1 (6 bases). This CDR3 comprises 13 residues. Trimming stripped 6 bases from V and 5 bases from J, with 13 bases between. Germline assignment: CDR1 MNHEY and CDR2 SMNVEV (reference sequence). CDR3 sequence reads: CASRPGVRYGYTF. CDR3 coding DNA: TGTGCCAGCAGACCAGGGGTTAGGTATGGCTACACCTTC.

The rearrangement uses TRBV30 and TRBJ2-7, with a tentative D call TRBD2 (6 bases). This CDR3 comprises 14 residues. V gave up 2 bases and J gave up 3 bases, with 14 bases separating them. Germline assignment: CDR1 GTSNPN and CDR2 SVGIG (reference sequence). CDR3 DNA: TGTGCCTGGAGTTCCGAAGCGGGCTACTACGAGCAGTACTTC. This codes for CAWSSEAGYYEQYF.

This clone was counted between two and nine times. The V gene is TRBV7-2, the J gene TRBJ1-1; 7 bases match TRBD1. V trimming: 3 bases; J trimming: 4 bases; junction bases outside the gene matches: 5. The germline V gene encodes CDR1 SGHTA and CDR2 FQGNSA. The CDR3 is 14 residues long. The CDR3 here is CASSFSGTATEAFF. The DNA for the CDR3 is TGTGCCAGCAGCTTCTCAGGGACAGCCACTGAAGCTTTCTTT.

The gene calls are TRBV6-6 and TRBJ1-2; 7 nucleotides agree with TRBD1. Germline-derived CDR1 and CDR2 are MNHNY and SVGAGI (reference sequence). V lost 5 bases and J lost 6; bases outside the gene matches: 3. The CDR3 has 12 residues. CDR3 DNA sequence: TGTGCCAGCAGTAGACAGGGCGATGGCTACACCTTC. This encodes CASSRQGDGYTF.

The chain employs TRBV6-6 and TRBJ2-3; the match to TRBD2 covers 12 bases. J gave up 2 bases and V 6 bases, and 6 bases lay outside the gene matches. Germline CDR1 and CDR2: MNHNY and SVGAGI (reference sequence). CDR3 length: 16 residues. The CDR3, as DNA: TGTGCCAGCAGACCTGGACTAGCGGGGTCCACAGATACGCAGTATTTT. Its protein is CASRPGLAGSTDTQYF.

The chain links TRBV4-1 to TRBJ1-2, with 8 bases identical to TRBD1. The CDR3 runs 14 residues. Germline-derived CDR1 and CDR2 are MGHRA and YSYEKL. The junction had 4 bases not matched to a gene; V was cut back by 4 bases and J by 3 bases. The CDR3 reads CASSPLDRDYGYTF. In nucleotides, the CDR3 is TGCGCCAGCAGCCCGCTGGACAGGGACTATGGCTACACCTTC.

This clone was found a few times. This specimen includes other DNA sequences encoding the same CDR3. The V and J genes are TRBV15 and TRBJ1-5, with unresolved D. CDR1 is LNHNV and CDR2 is YYDKDF in the germline V gene (reference sequence). This CDR3 is 13 amino acids long. The V end was cut by 0 bases, the J end by 4 bases, with 4 bases between. The CDR3: CATSRDINQPQHF. CDR3 nucleotides: TGTGCCACCAGCAGAGATATAAATCAGCCCCAGCATTTT.

This clone was observed a few times. The rearrangement joins TRBV29-1 to TRBJ1-3, with 7 bases aligning to TRBD1. Trimming at V came to 6 bases and at J to 0 bases, leaving 8 bases not matched to a gene. The V gene's germline CDR1 is SQVTM and CDR2 ANQGSEA. The CDR3 runs 15 residues. The CDR3 loop is CSVSPGTASGNTIYF. The CDR3 DNA is TGCAGCGTCTCCCCCGGGACAGCCTCTGGAAACACCATATATTTT.

V usage is TRBV7-8 and J usage is TRBJ2-7; 10 positions agree with TRBD1. The CDR3 covers 14 residues. CDR1 SGHVS and CDR2 FQNEAQ come from the germline V gene. The J segment lost 1 base and the V segment lost 11 bases, leaving 8 bases of the junction unmatched. CDR3 amino acids: CAQRWTGGSYEQYF. The CDR3 nucleotides are TGTGCCCAGCGGTGGACAGGGGGGTCCTACGAGCAGTACTTC. Drawing the rest from reference TRBV7-8 and TRBJ2-7, the complete variable domain is GAGVSQSPRYKVAKRGQDVALRCDPISGHVSLFWYQQALGQGPEFLTYFQNEAQLDKSGLPSDRFFAERPEGSVSTLKIQRTQQEDSAVYLCAQRWTGGSYEQYFGPGTRLTVT.

This clone was recorded a few times. The chain couples TRBV28 to TRBJ2-1, with a weak D call TRBD2 (5 bases). The CDR3 consists of 13 residues. The germline gives CDR1 MDHEN, CDR2 SYDVKM. The germline V and J ends were trimmed by 7 bases and 3 bases, with 10 bases remaining between them. CDR3 residues: CASTGGRYNEQFF. In DNA, the CDR3 is TGTGCCAGCACCGGAGGACGCTACAATGAGCAGTTCTTC.

This clone was found a few times. The chain couples TRBV28 to TRBJ2-7; 10 nucleotides line up with TRBD2. CDR3 length: 15 amino acids. Germline V gives CDR1 MDHEN, CDR2 SYDVKM. Trimming removed 6 bases from V and 2 bases from J; junction bases left unmatched: 7. The CDR3 is CASSRPGLATYEQYF. In nucleotides, the CDR3 is TGTGCCAGCAGCCGGCCGGGACTAGCGACCTACGAGCAGTACTTC.

This clone was recorded a few times. This chain joins TRBV7-2 and TRBJ1-2; 10 nucleotides align to TRBD1. J lost 4 bases, V lost 4 bases, and 18 bases had no gene match. The V gene's germline CDR1 is SGHTA and CDR2 FQGNSA. This CDR3 comprises 19 residues. The CDR3 loop reads CASSSPRQGAVVGIYGYTF. The CDR3 DNA sequence: TGTGCCAGCAGCTCGCCACGACAGGGGGCGGTGGTTGGAATCTATGGCTACACCTTC.

The table lists this clone with a few counts. The V and J genes are TRBV6-1 and TRBJ1-1; D is ambiguous. Germline CDR1 reads MNHNS; CDR2 reads SASEGT. There are 13 residues in the CDR3. V was pared by 0 bases and J by 7 bases, with 9 bases between. DNA for the CDR3: TGTGCCAGCAGTGAAGCGGACTGGGGTGAAGCTTTCTTT. It specifies CASSEADWGEAFF.

There are a few counts of this clone. This chain uses TRBV6-5 with TRBJ2-2, with D possibly matching TRBD2 (6 bases). CDR3 length equals 14 residues. Looked up from germline, CDR1 is MNHEY and CDR2 is SVGAGI. Trimming cost V 5 bases and J 6 bases, with 13 bases left between them. The CDR3 loop is CASSRGLTAGELFF. CDR3 DNA: TGTGCCAGCAGTCGGGGACTGACTGCCGGGGAGCTGTTTTTT.

This clone occurred a few times. The chain recombines TRBV6-5 with TRBJ2-7; 11 bases agree with TRBD2. The CDR3 consists of 14 residues. J was trimmed by 4 bases and V by 5 bases; bases with no gene match: 4. Germline-derived CDR1 and CDR2 are MNHEY and SVGAGI. DNA of the CDR3: TGTGCCAGCAGTATAGCGGGAGGGCTATACGAGCAGTACTTC. Encoded protein: CASSIAGGLYEQYF.

The J gene is TRBJ1-1, the V gene TRBV21-1. TRBV21-1 is a pseudogene locus. The length of the CDR3 is 14 residues. CDR3: CASSKGPPRVEAFF. Here the CDR3 DNA reads TGTGCCAGCAGCAAAGGTCCGCCAAGAGTTGAAGCTTTCTTT.